This T cell receptor (beta chain) was identified in a study of blood T cell repertoires in COVID-19. Clones were sequenced by immunoSEQ multiplex PCR, and TCRdb holds only the in-frame ones, with some missing. The sample holds under 200,000 clones, 80% seen once. Only one count was recorded for this clone. The length of the CDR3 is 15 residues. The junction had 12 bases not matched to a gene; V was cut back by 7 bases and J by 9 bases. Germline CDR1 and CDR2: MNHEY and SVGAGI. Sequences were obtained from peripheral blood. V usage is TRBV6-5 and J usage is TRBJ2-1; TRBD2 matches at 10 bases. The receptor was derived from a man in his sixties or seventies with active or convalescent COVID-19. The CDR3: CASNPPGTSAVEQFF. CDR3 nucleotide sequence: TGTGCCAGCAATCCCCCCGGGACTAGCGCCGTTGAGCAGTTCTTC.